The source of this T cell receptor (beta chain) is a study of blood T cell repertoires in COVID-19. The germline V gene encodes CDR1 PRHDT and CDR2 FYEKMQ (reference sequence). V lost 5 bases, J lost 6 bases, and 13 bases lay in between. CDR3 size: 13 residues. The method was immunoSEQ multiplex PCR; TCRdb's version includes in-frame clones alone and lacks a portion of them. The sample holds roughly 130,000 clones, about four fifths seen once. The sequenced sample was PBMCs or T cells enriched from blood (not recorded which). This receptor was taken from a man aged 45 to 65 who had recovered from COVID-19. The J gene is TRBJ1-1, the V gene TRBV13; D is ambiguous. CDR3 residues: CASSLLVIPEAFF. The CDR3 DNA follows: TGTGCCAGCAGCCTACTGGTGATCCCTGAAGCTTTCTTT.